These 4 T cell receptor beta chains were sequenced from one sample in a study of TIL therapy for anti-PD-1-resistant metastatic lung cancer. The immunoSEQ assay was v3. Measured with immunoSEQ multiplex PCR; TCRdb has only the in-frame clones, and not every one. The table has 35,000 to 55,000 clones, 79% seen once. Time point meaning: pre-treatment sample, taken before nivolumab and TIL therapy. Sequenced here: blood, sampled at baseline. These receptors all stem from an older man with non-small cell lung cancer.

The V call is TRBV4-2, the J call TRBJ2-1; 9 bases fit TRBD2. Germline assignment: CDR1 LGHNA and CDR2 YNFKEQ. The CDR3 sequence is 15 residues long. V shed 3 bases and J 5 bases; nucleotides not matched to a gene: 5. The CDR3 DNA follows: TGTGCCAGCAGCCATAGCGGGAGCGCAAACAATGAGCAGTTCTTC. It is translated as CASSHSGSANNEQFF.

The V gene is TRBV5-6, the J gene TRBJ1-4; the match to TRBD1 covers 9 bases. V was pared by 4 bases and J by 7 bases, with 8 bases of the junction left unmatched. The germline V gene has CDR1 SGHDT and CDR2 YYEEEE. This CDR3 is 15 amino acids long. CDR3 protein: CASSEPGQGSEKLFF. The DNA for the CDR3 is TGTGCCAGCAGCGAACCGGGACAGGGATCTGAAAAACTGTTTTTT.

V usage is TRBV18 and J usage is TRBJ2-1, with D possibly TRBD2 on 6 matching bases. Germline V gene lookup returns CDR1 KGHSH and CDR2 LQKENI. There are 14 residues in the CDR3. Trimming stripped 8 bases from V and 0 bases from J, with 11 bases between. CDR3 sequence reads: CASGEEISYNEQFF. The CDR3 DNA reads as TGTGCCAGCGGGGAGGAAATCTCCTACAATGAGCAGTTCTTC.

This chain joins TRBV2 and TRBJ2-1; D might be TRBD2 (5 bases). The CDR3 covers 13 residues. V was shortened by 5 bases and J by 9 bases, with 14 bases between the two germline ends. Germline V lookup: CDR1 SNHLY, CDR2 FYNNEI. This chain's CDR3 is CASSLAKRGEQFF. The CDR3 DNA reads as TGTGCCAGCAGTTTAGCGAAACGTGGTGAGCAGTTCTTC.